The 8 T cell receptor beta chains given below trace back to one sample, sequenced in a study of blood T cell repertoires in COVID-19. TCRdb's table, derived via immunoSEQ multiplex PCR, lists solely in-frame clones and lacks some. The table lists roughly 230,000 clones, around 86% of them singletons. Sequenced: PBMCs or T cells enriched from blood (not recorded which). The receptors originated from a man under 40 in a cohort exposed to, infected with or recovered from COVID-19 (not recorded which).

The CDR3, as DNA: TGCGCCAGCAGCTTGGCCCCCGGGACAGGGACTTACGAGCAGTACTTC. Its translation is CASSLAPGTGTYEQYF. This rearrangement joins TRBV5-1 to TRBJ2-7; the match to TRBD1 covers 9 bases. The V segment lost 0 bases and the J segment 4 bases; nucleotides outside the gene matches: 8. The germline V gene has CDR1 SGHRS and CDR2 YFSETQ. The CDR3 is 16 residues long.

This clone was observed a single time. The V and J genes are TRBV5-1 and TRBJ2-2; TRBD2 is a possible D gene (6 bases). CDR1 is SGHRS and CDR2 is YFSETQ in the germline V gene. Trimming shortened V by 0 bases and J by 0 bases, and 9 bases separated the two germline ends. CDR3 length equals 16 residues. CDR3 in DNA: TGCGCCAGCAGCTTGGGGACTACGACGAACACCGGGGAGCTGTTTTTT. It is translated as CASSLGTTTNTGELFF.

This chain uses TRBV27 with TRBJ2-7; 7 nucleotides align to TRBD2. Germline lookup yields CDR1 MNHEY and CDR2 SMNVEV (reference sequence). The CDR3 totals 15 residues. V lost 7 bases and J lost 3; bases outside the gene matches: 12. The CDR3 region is CASIPTGTKNYEQYF. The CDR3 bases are TGTGCCAGCATCCCAACCGGGACTAAAAACTACGAGCAGTACTTC.

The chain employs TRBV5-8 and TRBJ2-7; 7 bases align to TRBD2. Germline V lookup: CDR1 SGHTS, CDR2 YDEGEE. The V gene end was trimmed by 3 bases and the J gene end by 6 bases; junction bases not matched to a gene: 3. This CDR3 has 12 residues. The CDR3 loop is CASSWTRSEQYF. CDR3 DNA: TGTGCCAGCAGCTGGACTAGAAGCGAGCAGTACTTC.

In nucleotides, the CDR3 is TGTGCCACCAGTGCCGGGACAGGGAGGGTTGGTCAGCCCCAGCATTTT. Translated, it gives CATSAGTGRVGQPQHF. J is TRBJ1-5 and V is TRBV24-1, with 9 bases lining up with TRBD1. J was trimmed by 6 bases and V by 5 bases; bases with no gene match: 10. This CDR3 comprises 16 residues. Germline loops: CDR1 KGHDR, CDR2 SFDVKD.

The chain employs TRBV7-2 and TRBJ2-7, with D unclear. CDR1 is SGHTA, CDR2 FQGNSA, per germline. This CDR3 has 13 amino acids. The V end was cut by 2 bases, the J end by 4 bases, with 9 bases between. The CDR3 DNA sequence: TGTGCCAGCAGCTTAACCCCCACTTACGAGCAGTACTTC. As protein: CASSLTPTYEQYF.

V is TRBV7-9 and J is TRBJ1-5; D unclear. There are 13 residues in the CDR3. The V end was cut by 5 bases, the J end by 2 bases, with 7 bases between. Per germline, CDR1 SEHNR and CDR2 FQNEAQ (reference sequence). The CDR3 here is CASSGGRNQPQHF. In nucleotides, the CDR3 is TGTGCCAGCAGCGGAGGCCGCAATCAGCCCCAGCATTTT.

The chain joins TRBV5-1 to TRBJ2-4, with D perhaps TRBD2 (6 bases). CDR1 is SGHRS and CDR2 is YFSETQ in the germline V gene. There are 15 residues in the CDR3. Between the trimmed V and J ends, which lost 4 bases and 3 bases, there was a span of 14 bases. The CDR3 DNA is TGCGCCAGCAGCCTCCAGGGAGGCGACAAAAACATTCAGTACTTC. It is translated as CASSLQGGDKNIQYF.